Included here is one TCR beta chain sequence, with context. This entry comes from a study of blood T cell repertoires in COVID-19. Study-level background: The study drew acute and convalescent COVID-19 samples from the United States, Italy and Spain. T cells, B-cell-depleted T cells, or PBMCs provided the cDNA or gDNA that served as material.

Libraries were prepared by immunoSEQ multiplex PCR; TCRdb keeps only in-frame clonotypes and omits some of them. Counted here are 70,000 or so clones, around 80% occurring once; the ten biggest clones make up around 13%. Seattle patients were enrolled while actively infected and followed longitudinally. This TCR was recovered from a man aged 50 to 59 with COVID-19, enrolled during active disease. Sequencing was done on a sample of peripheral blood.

The CDR3 sequence: CASSLGTSKTGELFF. CDR3 sequence (DNA): TGTGCCAGCAGTCTCGGGACTAGTAAGACCGGGGAGCTGTTTTTT. The rearrangement links TRBV28 to TRBJ2-2, with TRBD2 identical over 8 bases. The V gene end was trimmed by 5 bases and the J gene end by 5 bases; junction bases not matched to a gene: 7. The germline CDR1 and CDR2 sequences are MDHEN and SYDVKM. This CDR3 has 15 residues.